These 13 T cell receptor beta chains came from one sample sequenced in a study of T-cell memory formation after mild COVID-19. TCRdb redid the calling of the 5' RACE reads with MiXCR, one entry per CDR3 protein. The sample lists some 100,000 distinct CDR3 sequences, 11% seen once, with about 40% in the top ten. Sequenced sample: PBMCs or a T cell subset sorted from them (not recorded which). The receptors shown here come from a man aged 18-30 years who had mild COVID-19 (a few samples of this study predate the infection). Cell type and time point are not known.

The chain carries TRBV3-2 and TRBJ2-6; the table's D call, TRBD1, was not checked against the DNA. TRBV3-2 is classified as a pseudogene. The CDR3 length is 16 residues. CDR3 DNA: TGTGCCAGCAGCCAAGATCCGGGGCCTGGGGCCAACGTCCTGACTTTC. Encoded protein: CASSQDPGPGANVLTF.

The chain couples TRBV19 to TRBJ1-5; D unresolved. Trimming removed 3 bases from V and 0 bases from J, with 18 bases in between. There are 18 residues in the CDR3. Germline assignment: CDR1 LNHDA and CDR2 SQIVND (reference sequence). CDR3 region: CASSIEGPDLYSNQPQHF. The CDR3 DNA reads as TGTGCCAGTAGTATTGAAGGGCCGGACCTCTATAGCAATCAGCCCCAGCATTTT.

This clonotype was counted between two and nine times. The gene calls are TRBV4-1 and TRBJ1-3; D gene ambiguous. CDR1 MGHRA and CDR2 YSYEKL come from the germline V gene. This CDR3 is 13 amino acids long. V lost 3 bases to trimming and J lost 4 bases, with 7 bases between them. The CDR3 loop reads CASSQGFGNTIYF. CDR3 in DNA: TGCGCCAGCAGCCAGGGTTTCGGAAACACCATATATTTT.

J is TRBJ2-3 and V is TRBV5-6; no clear D gene. Trimming pared 3 bases from V and 5 bases from J, leaving 10 bases between. This CDR3 region has 13 residues. Germline V CDR1 and CDR2: SGHDT, YYEEEE. In DNA form, the CDR3 reads TGTGCCAGCAGCTACCCCCCCCAAGATACGCAGTATTTT. The encoded protein is CASSYPPQDTQYF.

At least ten counts were recorded for this clonotype. This chain connects TRBV7-9 to TRBJ2-1, with no clear D. This CDR3 comprises 14 residues. The germline V gene has CDR1 SEHNR and CDR2 FQNEAQ (reference sequence). Trimming shortened V by 4 bases and J by 8 bases, and 15 bases separated the two germline ends. In nucleotides, the CDR3 is TGTGCCAGCAGCTCTCCTCTCACAATGGATGAGCAGTTCTTC. Its protein product is CASSSPLTMDEQFF.

This clonotype was counted a few times. This chain joins TRBV3-1 and TRBJ1-1; unclear D gene. Trimming left V 0 bases short and J 3 bases short, with 11 bases between. This CDR3 has 15 residues. CDR1 is LGHDT, CDR2 YNNKEL, per germline (reference sequence). Here the CDR3 reads CASSQEGMADTEAFF. The CDR3 coding sequence is TGTGCCAGCAGCCAAGAGGGAATGGCGGACACTGAAGCTTTCTTT. Variable domain in full (rest from reference TRBV3-1 and TRBJ1-1): DTAVSQTPKYLVTQMGNDKSIKCEQNLGHDTMYWYKQDSKKFLKIMFSYNNKELIINETVPNRFSPKSPDKAHLNLHINSLELGDSAVYFCASSQEGMADTEAFFGQGTRLTVV.

The chain recombines TRBV29-1 with TRBJ2-7; no clear D gene. Germline CDR1 SQVTM, CDR2 ANQGSEA. The CDR3 length is 13 residues. V shed 5 bases and J shed 4 bases, with 15 bases lying between them. The CDR3 is CSVQRFDNYEQYF. CDR3 sequence (DNA): TGCAGCGTTCAAAGGTTCGACAATTACGAGCAGTACTTC.

This clonotype was seen only a few times. The chain has TRBV7-6 and TRBJ2-2; perhaps TRBD1 as D (5 bases). CDR1 SGHVS and CDR2 FNYEAQ come from the germline V gene. Trimming removed 3 bases from V and 4 bases from J, with 15 bases in between. The CDR3 is 16 residues long. CDR3 sequence (DNA): TGTGCCAGCAGCTTGGGGCCTAGTACCGGCACCGGGGAGCTGTTTTTT. Its protein product is CASSLGPSTGTGELFF.

The rearrangement joins TRBV21-1 to TRBJ2-6. TRBV21-1 is a recognized pseudogene. This CDR3 spans 15 amino acids. The CDR3 region has the DNA TGTGCCAGCAGCACTACTCCTTCTGGGGCCAACGTCCTGACTTTC. It yields the protein CASSTTPSGANVLTF.

In regard to this clonotype: One end of the junction is discordant with germline, which a read error may explain. This chain uses TRBV6-5 with TRBJ1-2; D possibly corresponds to TRBD1 (6 bases). Germline CDR1 is MNHEY and CDR2 is SVGAGI. The CDR3 length is 13 residues. The CDR3 sequence is CASSYSIEGHPFF. CDR3 coding DNA: TGTGCCAGCAGTTACTCGATCGAGGGACACCCCTTCTTC.

This clonotype turned up a few times. This chain connects TRBV19 to TRBJ1-2; 8 bases fit TRBD1. Losses at the gene ends were 6 bases for V and 5 bases for J; bases not matched to a gene: 17. Germline V gene sequence: CDR1 LNHDA, CDR2 SQIVND (reference sequence). The CDR3 consists of 17 residues. CDR3: CASRGNERDRRIYGYTF. CDR3 in DNA: TGTGCCAGTAGGGGCAACGAGAGGGACAGGCGAATATATGGCTACACCTTC.

The chain links TRBV12-3 or TRBV12-4 to TRBJ1-5, with 7 positions matching TRBD1. V trimming: 6 bases; J trimming: 6 bases; junction bases outside the gene matches: 8. The CDR3 sequence is 14 residues long. The CDR3 sequence is CASSDTGEAQPQHF. As DNA, the CDR3 is TGTGCCAGCAGCGACACAGGGGAGGCTCAGCCCCAGCATTTT.

The chain is built from TRBV6-5 and TRBJ2-3, with D possibly being TRBD1 or TRBD2 (5 bases each). V dropped 1 base and J dropped 0 bases, with 8 bases sitting between them. The CDR3 totals 15 residues. Germline V gene sequence: CDR1 MNHEY, CDR2 SVGAGI. The CDR3 DNA reads TGTGCCAGCAGTTACTATGGGGGAAGCACAGATACGCAGTATTTT. Its translation is CASSYYGGSTDTQYF.